The 21 T cell receptor beta chains below were found in one sample sequenced in a study of shared clonotypes between healthy human individuals. Sequencing was performed with immunoSEQ multiplex PCR; in TCRdb, only in-frame clones are kept and a portion is missing. Of about 1.5 million clones listed, nearly 99% are singletons. Sample: naive CD4+ T cells sorted from blood. Subset noted: CD45RA+ positively selected. The receptors here all came from a man aged 25 to 40 in good health.

The genes are TRBV18 and TRBJ2-3; D is unclear. CDR3 size: 15 residues. Germline CDR1 and CDR2: KGHSH and LQKENI. Trimming removed 1 base from V and 2 bases from J, with 10 bases in between. CDR3 coding DNA: TGTGCCAGCTCACCACTCCCTAGGGACACAGATACGCAGTATTTT. As protein: CASSPLPRDTDTQYF.

The chain is built from TRBV10-3 and TRBJ2-7; D possibly uses TRBD1 or TRBD2 (5 bases each). V dropped 6 bases and J dropped 5 bases, with 14 bases sitting between them. This CDR3 region has 13 residues. The germline gives CDR1 ENHRY, CDR2 SYGVKD. The CDR3 sequence is CAIRRDVEHEQYF. The CDR3 nucleotides are TGTGCCATCAGAAGGGACGTCGAGCACGAGCAGTACTTC.

This chain joins TRBV10-3 and TRBJ2-1; the D gene is possibly TRBD2 (6 bases). The CDR3 consists of 16 residues. From germline, CDR1 is ENHRY and CDR2 SYGVKD. With 2 bases removed from V and 12 bases from J, the gap between germline ends came to 23 bases. The CDR3 sequence: CAISEPGRSPEGVQFF. CDR3 bases: TGTGCCATCAGTGAGCCGGGACGCTCCCCGGAGGGTGTGCAGTTCTTC.

The rearrangement links TRBV6-6 to TRBJ2-1; D remains ambiguous. The CDR3 contains 14 residues. V was trimmed by 6 bases and J by 0 bases, leaving 9 bases between them. Germline CDR1 MNHNY, CDR2 SVGAGI (reference sequence). CDR3 coding DNA: TGTGCCAGCAGCCTTTCGGGCTCCTACAATGAGCAGTTCTTC. Translating it yields CASSLSGSYNEQFF.

The chain uses TRBV7-2 and TRBJ2-3; a weak D match, TRBD2 (6 bases). This CDR3 contains 15 residues. Germline assignment: CDR1 SGHTA and CDR2 FQGNSA. V shed 5 bases and J shed 0 bases, with 12 bases lying between them. CDR3 nucleotide sequence: TGTGCCAGCAGCCCGTGGGACTGGAGCACAGATACGCAGTATTTT. Protein: CASSPWDWSTDTQYF.

V usage is TRBV6-5 and J usage is TRBJ2-7; 7 bases map to TRBD1. Looked up from germline, CDR1 is MNHEY and CDR2 is SVGAGI. With V trimmed by 2 bases and J by 2 bases, 9 bases remained unmatched. CDR3 length: 16 residues. The CDR3 bases are TGTGCCAGCAGTTACGGGCAGCCGGGACAGACCTACGAGCAGTACTTC. This sequence encodes CASSYGQPGQTYEQYF.

The CDR3 region has the DNA TGCGCCAGCAGCTCCGGGACAGGGGGCAGGAACGAGCAGTACTTC. Translation: CASSSGTGGRNEQYF. The V call is TRBV5-1, the J call TRBJ2-7, with 12 positions matching TRBD1. The germline V gene encodes CDR1 SGHRS and CDR2 YFSETQ. This CDR3 spans 15 amino acids. Trimming cost V 3 bases and J 5 bases; bases outside gene matches: 6.

The rearrangement links TRBV11-2 to TRBJ2-7; 14 bases line up with TRBD2. CDR1 SGHAT and CDR2 FQNNGV come from the germline V gene. The ends lost 2 bases at V and 2 bases at J; junction bases unmatched: 8. The CDR3 consists of 18 residues. The DNA of the CDR3 is TGTGCCAGCAGCTTACGCCTGAGGACTAGCGGGGGGACCTACGAGCAGTACTTC. It translates to CASSLRLRTSGGTYEQYF.

The chain employs TRBV28 and TRBJ1-2; 12 bases agree with TRBD1. This CDR3 has 17 amino acids. The germline gives CDR1 MDHEN, CDR2 SYDVKM. V gave up 7 bases and J gave up 8 bases; unmatched junction bases: 17. The CDR3 DNA follows: TGTGCCAGCACCCCCCTTATTGCAGGGACAGGGGGCGAGGGCTACACCTTC. It codes for CASTPLIAGTGGEGYTF.

This chain links TRBV2 with TRBJ2-3, with 12 bases identical to TRBD2. The CDR3 has 15 amino acids. Germline assignment: CDR1 SNHLY and CDR2 FYNNEI. J gave up 7 bases and V 8 bases, and 10 bases lay outside the gene matches. The CDR3 sequence: CASRSRTSGKNTQYF. CDR3 bases: TGTGCCAGCCGGTCCAGGACTAGCGGGAAGAATACGCAGTATTTT.

The chain links TRBV9 to TRBJ1-2; TRBD1 agrees at 7 bases. Germline V gene sequence: CDR1 SGDLS, CDR2 YYNGEE. CDR3 length: 16 residues. V dropped 0 bases and J dropped 4; count of bases not matched to a gene: 9. The CDR3 nucleotides are TGTGCCAGCAGCGTAGGATTGGGGACAGTATTCTATGGCTACACCTTC. Its protein product is CASSVGLGTVFYGYTF.

The chain carries TRBV18 and TRBJ2-1; 9 bases agree with TRBD1. V was pared by 3 bases and J by 2 bases, with 8 bases of the junction left unmatched. The CDR3 contains 17 residues. Germline CDR1 KGHSH, CDR2 LQKENI. The CDR3 protein is CASSPFRDRVAYNEQFF. Here the CDR3 DNA reads TGTGCCAGCTCACCTTTTCGGGACAGGGTCGCCTACAATGAGCAGTTCTTC.

This chain connects TRBV5-1 to TRBJ2-1; D perhaps matches TRBD2 (5 bases). The CDR3 contains 12 residues. CDR1 SGHRS and CDR2 YFSETQ come from the germline V gene. V lost 4 bases to trimming and J lost 10 bases, with 12 bases between them. Here the CDR3 reads CASSPPREEQFF. In DNA, the CDR3 is TGCGCCAGCAGCCCGCCGAGGGAGGAGCAGTTCTTC.

The chain's CDR3 is CASSLVDLAGSHEQFF. In DNA form, the CDR3 reads TGCGCCAGCAGCTTGGTCGATCTAGCGGGATCCCATGAGCAGTTCTTC. This chain joins TRBV5-1 and TRBJ2-1; 9 nucleotides line up with TRBD2. The CDR3 totals 16 residues. Trimming took 0 bases from V and 8 from J; bases not matched to a gene: 9. The V gene's germline CDR1 is SGHRS and CDR2 YFSETQ.

This chain joins TRBV6-1 and TRBJ1-4, with 9 bases matching TRBD1. CDR1 MNHNS and CDR2 SASEGT come from the germline V gene. The CDR3 consists of 15 residues. V gave up 5 bases and J gave up 8 bases; unmatched junction bases: 9. The CDR3 nucleotides are TGTGCCAGCAGTCCGCGGACAGGGGCCGACGAAAAACTGTTTTTT. Translation gives CASSPRTGADEKLFF.

The chain recombines TRBV29-1 with TRBJ2-7, with D perhaps given as TRBD1 or TRBD2 (5 bases each). Germline assignment: CDR1 SQVTM and CDR2 ANQGSEA. The CDR3 has 13 amino acids. V dropped 8 bases and J dropped 6 bases, with 20 bases sitting between them. This CDR3 is CSSGTGPNSEQYF. The CDR3 DNA follows: TGCAGCTCAGGGACGGGTCCCAACTCCGAGCAGTACTTC.

This sequence joins TRBV5-6 and TRBJ2-2; 8 nucleotides line up with TRBD2. V shed 5 bases, J shed 2 bases, and the junction held 8 bases outside the gene matches. The V gene's germline CDR1 is SGHDT and CDR2 YYEEEE. This CDR3 is 16 amino acids long. The CDR3 is CASSYWTSSNTGELFF. As DNA, the CDR3 is TGTGCCAGCAGTTATTGGACTAGCAGTAACACCGGGGAGCTGTTTTTT. Together with reference TRBV5-6 and TRBJ2-2, the CDR3 gives the full variable domain: DAGVTQSPTHLIKTRGQQVTLRCSPKSGHDTVSWYQQALGQGPQFIFQYYEEEERQRGNFPDRFSGHQFPNYSSELNVNALLLGDSALYLCASSYWTSSNTGELFFGEGSRLTVL.

The chain employs TRBV5-1 and TRBJ2-3, with 12 bases identical to TRBD2. Germline loops: CDR1 SGHRS, CDR2 YFSETQ. The CDR3 runs to 18 residues. With 0 bases clipped from V and 0 bases from J, the junction kept 5 bases outside the gene matches. DNA of the CDR3: TGCGCCAGCAGCTTGGCCCTAGCGGGAGGGATTAGCACAGATACGCAGTATTTT. This gives the protein CASSLALAGGISTDTQYF. Based on the CDR3 plus reference TRBV5-1 and TRBJ2-3, the full variable domain is KAGVTQTPRYLIKTRGQQVTLSCSPISGHRSVSWYQQTPGQGLQFLFEYFSETQRNKGNFPGRFSGRQFSNSRSEMNVSTLELGDSALYLCASSLALAGGISTDTQYFGPGTRLTVL.

In nucleotides, the CDR3 is TGTGCCAGCAGGACAGTACAAGAGACCCAGTACTTC. It translates to CASRTVQETQYF. The J gene is TRBJ2-5, the V gene TRBV25-1; the D gene is possibly TRBD1 (5 bases). Between the trimmed V and J ends, which lost 6 bases and 2 bases, there was a span of 7 bases. The CDR3 has 12 residues. Germline loops: CDR1 MGHDK, CDR2 SYGVNS.

The V and J genes are TRBV18 and TRBJ2-7; D gene uncertain. V was clipped by 2 bases and J by 0 bases, with 17 bases between them. Germline V CDR1 and CDR2: KGHSH, LQKENI. There are 17 residues in the CDR3. The CDR3 protein is CASSPEIRTVSSYEQYF. The CDR3 DNA reads TGTGCCAGCTCACCAGAGATCAGGACGGTTAGCTCCTACGAGCAGTACTTC.

The chain employs TRBV27 and TRBJ2-1, with 15 bases that match TRBD2. CDR1 and CDR2 (germline): MNHEY, SMNVEV (reference sequence). The CDR3 loop spans 16 amino acids. The V segment lost 5 bases and the J segment 7 bases; nucleotides outside the gene matches: 6. The DNA for the CDR3 is TGTGCCAGCAGTACACCCGGGACTAGCGGGAGGAATGAGCAGTTCTTC. Translation: CASSTPGTSGRNEQFF.